The 2 T cell receptor beta chains below all came from one sample that was sequenced in a study of human T cells and chemical hapten exposure. TCRdb itself ran the RACE reads through MiXCR, one entry per CDR3 protein. The sample lists 70,000 or so distinct CDR3 sequences; approximately 12% were seen once. The time point is: patch test 3, about 24 weeks after DPC sensitization. Regarding treatment: therapeutic diphenylcyclopropenone sensitization with weekly scalp DPC. Source: whole blood, taken in connection with sensitization to the hapten diphenylcyclopropenone (DPC). These receptors originate from a woman in her forties or fifties with alopecia areata. Some clones in this sample may be carry-over from other donors' samples.

There are a few counts of this clonotype. This chain uses TRBV28 with TRBJ1-3; maybe TRBD1 (5 bases). The V end lost 6 bases, the J end lost 11 bases, and 14 bases lay between the germline ends. This CDR3 is 12 amino acids long. CDR1 and CDR2 (germline): MDHEN, SYDVKM. CDR3 coding DNA: TGTGCCAGCAGAATTCCCGGGACCCCCATATATTTT. As protein: CASRIPGTPIYF.

A few counts support this clonotype. The CDR3 coding sequence is TGTGCCAGCAGTTCGGGTATGGAGACCCAGTACTTC. Protein: CASSSGMETQYF. The V gene is TRBV12-3 or TRBV12-4, the J gene TRBJ2-5; D unresolved. The CDR3 has 12 residues. V was shortened by 4 bases and J by 5 bases, with 8 bases between the two germline ends.